The T cell receptor beta chain under discussion was sequenced for a study of cytomegalovirus exposure and HLA in healthy donors. Regarding the study as a whole: The classifier was said to identify cytomegalovirus status with high specificity and sensitivity. Sequencing likely generated an artifact that appeared as a cluster of highly shared sequence variants.

Germline V gene lookup returns CDR1 MDHEN and CDR2 SYDVKM. V lost 1 base and J lost 7; bases outside the gene matches: 5. The CDR3 has 15 amino acids. Primers for the PCR totalled 60 Vbeta and 13 Jbeta. Some clones are missing from TCRdb's copy, which holds only in-frame ones; the method was immunoSEQ multiplex PCR. The sample holds 250,000 to 350,000 clones, 86% seen once. In the case of this clone: Its specificity is unknown.

The J gene is TRBJ1-4, the V gene TRBV28; 8 nucleotides agree with TRBD1. The receptor's source is a man aged 40-55 years in good health and CMV-seropositive. Sequencing was done on a sample of PBMCs. In DNA, the CDR3 is TGTGCCAGCAGTTTATTGCAGGGGGCGGGTGAAAAACTGTTTTTT. Translation gives CASSLLQGAGEKLFF.